The 26 T cell receptor beta chains given below trace back to one sample, sequenced in a study of shared clonotypes between healthy human individuals (dated by TCRdb to about 2020). For the CD8 naive samples, CD45RO-negative cells were positively selected for CCR7, yielding a CD45RA+CCR7+ population from which TemRA cells were excluded. Receptors were amplified or captured by the immunoSEQ multiplex PCR assay. Here the immuneACCESS table is served through TCRdb, limited to in-frame sequences with V and J called. Missing clones are a known gap in these copies; in checked studies unresolved V genes cover under half, and the rest lacks a known reason. This sample lists around 2,000,000 clones; less than 95% were detected once. The ten largest clones capture about 1.1% of the sample. Source material: naive CD8+ T cells sorted from blood. The sample's cell subset or site label, in plain terms: CD45RA+CCR7+. Every receptor here comes from a man younger than 35 in good health.

This sequence joins TRBV7-2 and TRBJ1-4; 10 bases match TRBD1. The V and J ends lost 5 bases and 7 bases, in that order; junction bases with no gene match: 4. The CDR3 runs to 14 residues. CDR1 and CDR2 from the germline V gene are SGHTA and FQGNSA. The CDR3 protein is CASSGGTGVEKLFF. The CDR3 coding sequence is TGTGCCAGCAGCGGGGGGACAGGGGTTGAAAAACTGTTTTTT.

The chain links TRBV30 to TRBJ1-2, with D uncertain. The CDR3 runs 12 residues. In germline, CDR1 is GTSNPN, CDR2 SVGIG (reference sequence). V dropped 3 bases and J dropped 7 bases, with 12 bases sitting between them. CDR3 DNA sequence: TGTGCCTGGAGCGGCGGGGAGGGTGGCTACACCTTC. It translates to CAWSGGEGGYTF.

The J gene is TRBJ1-2, the V gene TRBV4-3; TRBD1 might be the D (5 bases). The CDR3 extends over 14 amino acids. Trimming stripped 4 bases from V and 3 bases from J, with 12 bases between. CDR1 and CDR2 from the germline V gene are LGHNA and YSLEER. In DNA, the CDR3 is TGCGCCAGCAGCCTACAGGAGGGGTACTATGGCTACACCTTC. It encodes CASSLQEGYYGYTF.

This clone appeared a single time. The chain couples TRBV2 to TRBJ2-7; possibly TRBD1 for D (6 bases). The V end lost 3 bases, the J end lost 5 bases, and 20 bases lay between the germline ends. The germline V gene has CDR1 SNHLY and CDR2 FYNNEI. The CDR3 covers 16 residues. This CDR3 reads CASSDGRAGVWHEQYF. CDR3 coding DNA: TGTGCCAGCAGTGACGGCCGGGCAGGGGTGTGGCACGAGCAGTACTTC.

This clone turned up a few times. The V call is TRBV11-1, the J call TRBJ2-5; weak D call: TRBD2 (6 bases). V dropped 4 bases and J dropped 4 bases, with 22 bases sitting between them. Germline CDR1 and CDR2: SGHAT and FQDESV (reference sequence). CDR3 length: 17 residues. The CDR3 spells CASSYRPPGSVGETQYF. The CDR3 region has the DNA TGTGCCAGCAGCTACCGGCCTCCCGGGAGCGTGGGAGAGACCCAGTACTTC.

The chain employs TRBV21-1 and TRBJ2-5; TRBD1, the table's D call, was not compared with the DNA. TRBV21-1 is tagged as a pseudogene. The CDR3 length is 16 residues. The CDR3 sequence: CASSKGADRGGETQYF. Here the CDR3 DNA reads TGTGCCAGCAGCAAAGGAGCGGACAGGGGAGGGGAGACCCAGTACTTC.

This sequence joins TRBV5-4 and TRBJ2-3, with D unclear. The CDR3 runs to 13 residues. With 2 bases removed from V and 5 bases from J, the gap between germline ends came to 9 bases. Germline assignment: CDR1 SGHNT and CDR2 YYREEE (reference sequence). The DNA for the CDR3 is TGTGCCAGCAGCTTTAAATTGGGAGATACGCAGTATTTT. It translates to CASSFKLGDTQYF. The whole variable domain, remainder taken from reference TRBV5-4 and TRBJ2-3, is ETGVTQSPTHLIKTRGQQVTLRCSSQSGHNTVSWYQQALGQGPQFIFQYYREEENGRGNFPPRFSGLQFPNYSSELNVNALELDDSALYLCASSFKLGDTQYFGPGTRLTVL.

The rearrangement uses TRBV28 and TRBJ2-7; either TRBD1 or TRBD2 may fit D (5 bases each). V was pared by 5 bases and J by 1 base, with 9 bases between. The CDR3 sequence is 13 residues long. Germline V CDR1 and CDR2: MDHEN, SYDVKM. CDR3 sequence: CASSPWGSYEQYF. The CDR3 DNA sequence: TGTGCCAGCAGTCCCTGGGGGTCCTACGAGCAGTACTTC.

The CDR3 reads CAWSKGPASPLHF. The CDR3 DNA follows: TGTGCCTGGAGTAAGGGGCCCGCTTCACCCCTCCACTTT. This chain uses TRBV30 with TRBJ1-6; tentative D call: TRBD1 (5 bases). Germline V gene lookup returns CDR1 GTSNPN and CDR2 SVGIG (reference sequence). Trimming cost V 2 bases and J 9 bases, with 11 bases left between them. The CDR3 has 13 residues.

This chain uses TRBV28 with TRBJ1-4; D ambiguous. Germline assignment: CDR1 MDHEN and CDR2 SYDVKM. The CDR3 covers 13 residues. The V end was cut by 3 bases, the J end by 11 bases, with 13 bases between. This chain's CDR3 is CASSLERLEKLFF. The CDR3 nucleotides are TGTGCCAGCAGTTTGGAGCGTTTGGAGAAACTGTTTTTT.

The rearrangement links TRBV10-3 to TRBJ1-4, with D hard to call. CDR1 and CDR2 from the germline V gene are ENHRY and SYGVKD. The CDR3 is made up of 15 amino acids. The V and J ends lost 0 bases and 1 base respectively, with 6 bases between them. CDR3 nucleotide sequence: TGTGCCATCAGTGAGTCAAAGGGAACTAATGAAAAACTGTTTTTT. It is translated as CAISESKGTNEKLFF.

Written as DNA, the CDR3 is TGCGCCAGCAGCCCTGGGACAGCAATTCAGCCCCAGCATTTT. It translates to CASSPGTAIQPQHF. V is TRBV5-1 and J is TRBJ1-5; 7 nucleotides agree with TRBD1. Germline values: CDR1 SGHRS, CDR2 YFSETQ. This CDR3 comprises 14 residues. V was clipped by 4 bases and J by 6 bases; unmatched bases: 7.

V gene TRBV11-2 combines with J gene TRBJ2-7; TRBD1 matches at 7 bases. Per the germline V gene, CDR1 is SGHAT and CDR2 is FQNNGV. J lost 6 bases, V lost 5 bases, and 19 bases had no gene match. CDR3 length: 17 residues. For the CDR3, the DNA is TGTGCCAGCAGCCTTGGACGGGACAGTCCTAACCCGGGCGAGCAGTACTTC. Its protein is CASSLGRDSPNPGEQYF.

The rearrangement uses TRBV5-1 and TRBJ1-1; tentative D call: TRBD1 (6 bases). CDR1 is SGHRS, CDR2 YFSETQ, per germline. The CDR3 consists of 14 residues. Trimming removed 4 bases at V and 3 bases at J, with 13 bases between. The CDR3 reads CASSMDSSYTEAFF. The CDR3, as DNA: TGCGCCAGCAGCATGGACAGCTCCTACACTGAAGCTTTCTTT. Full variable domain (missing parts from reference TRBV5-1 and TRBJ1-1): KAGVTQTPRYLIKTRGQQVTLSCSPISGHRSVSWYQQTPGQGLQFLFEYFSETQRNKGNFPGRFSGRQFSNSRSEMNVSTLELGDSALYLCASSMDSSYTEAFFGQGTRLTVV.

With regard to this clone: In the same sample, other DNA sequences code for this CDR3. This sequence joins TRBV5-1 and TRBJ2-7, with D hard to call. The length of the CDR3 is 13 residues. Germline V gene sequence: CDR1 SGHRS, CDR2 YFSETQ. Trimming cost V 2 bases and J 0 bases, with 6 bases left between them. The CDR3 region has the DNA TGCGCCAGCAGCTTAAGTAGCTCCTACGAGCAGTACTTC. Translation: CASSLSSSYEQYF. Filled out from reference TRBV5-1 and TRBJ2-7, the complete variable domain reads KAGVTQTPRYLIKTRGQQVTLSCSPISGHRSVSWYQQTPGQGLQFLFEYFSETQRNKGNFPGRFSGRQFSNSRSEMNVSTLELGDSALYLCASSLSSSYEQYFGPGTRLTVT.

The CDR3 DNA sequence: TGTGCCAGCAGCCAAGATTACTTTGTGGCTGAAGCTTTCTTT. It specifies CASSQDYFVAEAFF. J is TRBJ1-1 and V is TRBV4-2; no clear D. V lost 0 bases, J lost 6 bases, and 11 bases lay in between. This CDR3 has 14 residues. CDR1 is LGHNA, CDR2 YNFKEQ, per germline.

The chain carries TRBV5-4 and TRBJ1-2; no reliable D call. CDR1 is SGHNT and CDR2 is YYREEE in the germline V gene (reference sequence). V was shortened by 4 bases and J by 9 bases, with 13 bases between the two germline ends. The CDR3 covers 12 residues. Here the CDR3 reads CASSESLPSYTF. The CDR3 bases are TGTGCCAGCAGCGAGTCTCTCCCGAGCTACACCTTC.

V is TRBV13 and J is TRBJ2-7, with 9 bases that match TRBD1. This CDR3 contains 14 residues. Trimming cost V 3 bases and J 2 bases; bases outside gene matches: 2. Germline V gene sequence: CDR1 PRHDT, CDR2 FYEKMQ (reference sequence). In DNA form, the CDR3 reads TGTGCCAGCAGCTTTCGACAGGGGGCCTACGAGCAGTACTTC. Its protein product is CASSFRQGAYEQYF.

The chain has TRBV5-4 and TRBJ2-5, with D perhaps assigned TRBD1 or TRBD2 (5 bases each). Looked up from germline, CDR1 is SGHNT and CDR2 is YYREEE (reference sequence). The CDR3 has 15 amino acids. Trimming cost V 5 bases and J 5 bases, with 19 bases left between them. CDR3 sequence reads: CASRSWDRQAETQYF. CDR3 coding DNA: TGTGCCAGCAGATCGTGGGACCGTCAGGCGGAGACCCAGTACTTC.

The rearrangement uses TRBV2 and TRBJ1-1; 8 bases are a match to TRBD1. The CDR3 runs 12 residues. Germline CDR1 is SNHLY and CDR2 is FYNNEI. CDR3 in amino acids: CADGQGTTEAFF. DNA for the CDR3: TGTGCGGATGGACAGGGTACAACTGAAGCTTTCTTT. The entire variable domain, with the rest obtained from reference TRBV2 and TRBJ1-1, is as follows: EPEVTQTPSHQVTQMGQEVILRCVPISNHLYFYWYRQILGQKVEFLVSFYNNEISEKSEIFDDQFSVERPDGSNFTLKIRSTKLEDSAMYFCADGQGTTEAFFGQGTRLTVV.

The chain has TRBV28 and TRBJ1-4; the D gene is possibly TRBD1 (5 bases). The ends were cut back, 6 bases at V and 2 bases at J, with 19 bases in the middle. The germline CDR1 and CDR2 sequences are MDHEN and SYDVKM. This CDR3 has 17 amino acids. The CDR3 region is CASRPSSFEGTNEKLFF. Written as DNA, the CDR3 is TGTGCCAGCAGGCCCTCCTCCTTTGAGGGGACTAATGAAAAACTGTTTTTT.

V gene TRBV7-9 combines with J gene TRBJ2-2; a weak D match, TRBD2 (6 bases). There are 14 residues in the CDR3. CDR1 and CDR2 (germline): SEHNR, FQNEAQ (reference sequence). V lost 4 bases, J lost 6 bases, and 12 bases lay in between. The CDR3 region is CASSSARDPGELFF. For the CDR3, the DNA is TGTGCCAGCAGCTCCGCGCGGGACCCCGGGGAGCTGTTTTTT.

CDR3 bases: TGTGCCAGCACGCGGACAGGGCTTAATGAAAAACTGTTTTTT. Translating gives CASTRTGLNEKLFF. V and J are TRBV27 and TRBJ1-4, with TRBD1 matching over 8 bases. The CDR3 spans 14 residues. Germline CDR1 and CDR2: MNHEY and SMNVEV (reference sequence). V was pared by 7 bases and J by 4 bases, with 5 bases of the junction left unmatched.

The DNA for the CDR3 is TGTGCCTGGAGCCCGGACAGTCGAGGGGCCAACGTCCTGACTTTC. It encodes CAWSPDSRGANVLTF. This chain joins TRBV30 and TRBJ2-6; tentatively, D is TRBD1 (6 bases). Trimming cost V 3 bases and J 4 bases, with 13 bases left between them. Germline V gene data show CDR1 as GTSNPN and CDR2 as SVGIG (reference sequence). This CDR3 is built from 15 residues.

CDR3 protein: CASSSAFLTPSTNTDTQYF. The CDR3 nucleotides read TGCGCCAGCAGCTCTGCTTTCCTAACTCCATCTACTAACACAGATACGCAGTATTTT. The V and J genes are TRBV5-1 and TRBJ2-3; no firm D call. Trimming removed 3 bases from V and 2 bases from J, with 25 bases in between. The CDR3 is 19 residues long. Germline V gives CDR1 SGHRS, CDR2 YFSETQ.

As concerns this clone: The sample has other DNA sequences that encode this CDR3 too. The chain is built from TRBV27 and TRBJ2-1; the D call may be TRBD1 or TRBD2 (5 bases each). The CDR3 has 15 residues. CDR1 is MNHEY, CDR2 SMNVEV, per germline (reference sequence). V lost 2 bases and J lost 0, with 8 bases in between. The DNA for the CDR3 is TGTGCCAGCAGTTTAGCCGGGACCTCCTACAATGAGCAGTTCTTC. It translates to CASSLAGTSYNEQFF.